This T cell receptor (beta chain) was retrieved from a study of blood T cells in healthy people across ages. The study's findings and limits: The long-lived group displayed more naive CD4+ cells, plus higher diversity, than the aged donors did. It was held that diversity estimates obtained from one million T cells represented underestimates. CMV status of donors was not determined, possibly confounding expanded clonotype changes.

The V and J ends lost 1 base and 10 bases respectively, with 17 bases between them. This CDR3 is 14 amino acids long. Germline assignment: CDR1 KGHSH and CDR2 LQKENI. This clonotype was observed a handful of times. The antigen is not known. All donors came from Russia, were Caucasian and healthy, and spanned ages about 6 to 100. A J-beta primer mix and a sample-barcoded 5' primer were used in a second PCR of roughly 7 to 12 cycles. TCRdb reprocessed the 5' RACE reads via MiXCR and lists one record per CDR3 protein. Here the sample spans around 2 million distinct CDR3 sequences, 35% to 50% being singletons.

This rearrangement joins TRBV18 to TRBJ2-7; D not certain. This receptor was identified in a human donor in good health. The sequenced material came from blood. The CDR3 spells CASSPQARSWVQYF. The CDR3 coding sequence is TGTGCCAGCTCACCACAGGCCAGATCTTGGGTCCAGTACTTC.